This T cell receptor (beta chain) was profiled in a study of cytomegalovirus exposure and HLA in healthy donors. It was with 60 Vbeta and 13 Jbeta primers that the PCR ran. The table came from immunoSEQ multiplex PCR; TCRdb's copy has only in-frame clones and leaves some out. The sample holds around 100,000 clones. This TCR came from a man aged 35 to 55 in good health and CMV-seronegative. Sequencing was carried out using PBMCs.

The CDR3 spells CASSLSGYEETQYF. The CDR3 DNA follows: TGTGCCAGCAGCTTATCAGGGTACGAAGAGACCCAGTACTTC. The chain employs TRBV7-2 and TRBJ2-5; TRBD1 might be the D (5 bases). The germline CDR1 and CDR2 sequences are SGHTA and FQGNSA. V lost 2 bases, J lost 3 bases, and 10 bases lay in between. The CDR3 loop spans 14 amino acids.